This TCR beta chain appears in the sequencing data of a study of OX40 agonist ivuxolimab in advanced cancers. Study-level information: Earlier anti-PD-1, anti-PD-L1 or anti-CTLA-4 therapy was permitted; less than 50% had received some.

The protocol was immunoSEQ multiplex PCR, while the TCRdb copy is restricted to in-frame clones and leaves out a portion. The data hold 7,000 to 8,000 clones, with approximately 79% observed a single time. Study-wide results and limits: Among the lowest peripheral clonal expansion occurred in 0.1-3.0 mg/kg partial responders.

Trimming cost V 4 bases and J 4 bases; bases outside gene matches: 6. Germline CDR1 LGHNA, CDR2 YNFKEQ. The length of the CDR3 is 15 residues. Comment on this clone: The antigen is unknown.

This chain connects TRBV4-2 to TRBJ2-5, with TRBD2 matching over 10 bases. This clonotype was obtained from an adult with an advanced solid tumor such as melanoma, head and neck, liver or kidney cancer. This specimen was CD4+ or CD8+ T cells sorted from blood, taken in a trial of the OX40 agonist ivuxolimab. CDR3 residues: CASSPRLAGVETQYF. CDR3 bases: TGTGCCAGCAGCCCGCGGCTAGCGGGGGTAGAGACCCAGTACTTC.